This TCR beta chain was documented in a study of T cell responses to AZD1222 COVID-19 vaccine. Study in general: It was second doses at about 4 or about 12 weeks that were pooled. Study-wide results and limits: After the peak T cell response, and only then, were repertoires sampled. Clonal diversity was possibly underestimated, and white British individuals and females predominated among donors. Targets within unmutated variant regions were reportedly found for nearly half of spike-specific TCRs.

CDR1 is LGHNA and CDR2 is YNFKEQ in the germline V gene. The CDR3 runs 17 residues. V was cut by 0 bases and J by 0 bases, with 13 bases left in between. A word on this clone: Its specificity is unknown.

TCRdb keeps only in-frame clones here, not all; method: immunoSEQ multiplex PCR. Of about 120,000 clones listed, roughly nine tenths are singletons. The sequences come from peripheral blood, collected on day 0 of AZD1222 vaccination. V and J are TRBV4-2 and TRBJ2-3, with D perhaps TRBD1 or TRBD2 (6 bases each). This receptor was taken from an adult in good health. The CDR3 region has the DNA TGTGCCAGCAGCCAAGATCGGGGGCGGGATAGCACAGATACGCAGTATTTT. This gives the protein CASSQDRGRDSTDTQYF.